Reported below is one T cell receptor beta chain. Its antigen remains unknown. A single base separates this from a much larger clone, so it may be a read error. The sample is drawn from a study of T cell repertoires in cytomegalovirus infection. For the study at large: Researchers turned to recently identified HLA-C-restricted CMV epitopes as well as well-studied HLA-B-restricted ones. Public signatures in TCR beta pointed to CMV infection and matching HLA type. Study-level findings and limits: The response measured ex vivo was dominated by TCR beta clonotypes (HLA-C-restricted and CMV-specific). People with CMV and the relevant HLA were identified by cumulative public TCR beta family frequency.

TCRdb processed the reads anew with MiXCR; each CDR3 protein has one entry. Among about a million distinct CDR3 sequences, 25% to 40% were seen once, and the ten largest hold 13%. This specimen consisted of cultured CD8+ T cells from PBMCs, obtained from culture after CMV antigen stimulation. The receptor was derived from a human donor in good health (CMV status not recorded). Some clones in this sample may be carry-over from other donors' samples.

CDR3 DNA: TGCAGTGCTAGACCGAGGACAAGGGATCAGCCCCAGCATTTT. Translation gives CSARPRTRDQPQHF. V is TRBV20-1 and J is TRBJ1-5; possibly TRBD1 for D (5 bases). Trimming pared 2 bases from V and 5 bases from J, leaving 13 bases between. The length of the CDR3 is 14 residues. Germline V gene sequence: CDR1 DFQATT, CDR2 SNEGSKA (reference sequence).